This T cell receptor beta chain was recovered during a study of blood T cell repertoires in COVID-19. Study information: Collection of acute and convalescent COVID-19 samples took place in the United States, Italy and Spain. Nucleic acid was either cDNA or gDNA, and it came from T cells, B-cell-depleted T cells, or PBMCs.

From germline, CDR1 is WNHNN and CDR2 SYGVQD (reference sequence). Unmatched junction bases numbered 10, after V lost 5 bases and J lost 7 bases. There are 15 residues in the CDR3. Participants reported their clinical history, and cohort assignment relied on those reports. As processed by the authors: The assay estimated nucleated cells by amplifying reference gene primers. Method: immunoSEQ multiplex PCR; TCRdb's copy keeps in-frame clones and lacks some. That table is the source of V, J and clone size, and D and trimming were worked out from the DNA. Here the sample spans fewer than 250,000 clones, approximately 85% being singletons.

The origin of this receptor is a woman aged 50 to 60 with acute COVID-19. V usage is TRBV10-1 and J usage is TRBJ2-3, with 9 bases that match TRBD2. The specimen was PBMCs or T cells enriched from blood (not recorded which). The CDR3 DNA follows: TGCGCCAGCAGTACCCTGGCGGGGGGGTTGAATACGCAGTATTTT. Translation gives CASSTLAGGLNTQYF.